There are a few counts of the clone carrying this T cell receptor (beta chain). Antigen: not known. Unique molecular identifiers featured in how the TCRbeta library was prepared. TCRdb reprocessed the PCR reads with MiXCR, giving one entry per CDR3 protein. The sample consists of about 340,000 distinct CDR3 sequences, 15% to 20% of them appearing once. This record comes from a study of T-cell reconstitution after alpha-beta-depleted transplantation in children. Study-wide points: T-cell counts and diversity were attributed mostly to newly produced T cells one year after transplant. Surviving recipient T cells and thymic progenitors produced the high day-60 TCRbeta diversity seen in some patients. Several hundred expanded graft clones reportedly were the source of alpha-beta T cells about two months after transplant.

Germline V gives CDR1 SGHRS, CDR2 YFSETQ. The CDR3 extends over 14 amino acids. The V end lost 6 bases, the J end lost 0 bases, and 11 bases lay between the germline ends. The gene calls are TRBV5-1 and TRBJ2-3; D is uncertain. Material: PBMCs, mostly from graft donor cells, obtained 360 days after TCRalphabeta/CD19-depleted stem cell transplant. The TCR comes from a male patient between 2 and 10 years old who had a stem cell transplant for acute lymphoblastic leukemia, so the T cells may come from the graft donor. CDR3 sequence reads: CASKSRSSTDTQYF. In DNA form, the CDR3 reads TGCGCCAGCAAGAGTAGATCTAGCACAGATACGCAGTATTTT.